The rows below give T cell receptor beta chains drawn from one sample of a study of T-cell memory formation after mild COVID-19. TCRdb re-analysed the 5' RACE reads in MiXCR, keeping a single row per CDR3 protein. The sample holds under 200,000 distinct CDR3 sequences, around a third seen once. Sequences were obtained from PBMCs or a T cell subset sorted from them (not recorded which). The receptors here all came from an adult woman who had mild COVID-19 (a few samples of this study predate the infection). Cell type and time point are not known. The CDR3 runs from the conserved cysteine through the conserved F or W. D genes are given only for firm matches. The size field is filled for only some rows; it gives once, few, many or a size class.

D: .; V: TRBV9; size: medium-sized; J: TRBJ2-7; DNA: TGTGCCAGCAGCCAACACTCGGAATACGAGCAGTACTTC; CDR3: CASSQHSEYEQYF
D: .; V: TRBV7-9; size: .; J: TRBJ2-7; DNA: TGTGCCAGCAGCGGATGGGACACCCCTCGTGTATTC; CDR3: CASSGWDTPRVF
D: .; V: TRBV5-1; size: few; J: TRBJ2-7; DNA: TGCGCCAGCAGCGAACGGGGGAGCTCCTACGAGCAGTACTTC; CDR3: CASSERGSSYEQYF
D: TRBD2; V: TRBV20-1; size: few; J: TRBJ2-7; DNA: TGCAGTGCTAGTGCCGAACCACCCCCAGCGGGGGGGGACGAGCAGTACTTC; CDR3: CSASAEPPPAGGDEQYF
D: .; V: TRBV29-1; size: few; J: TRBJ2-7; DNA: TGCAGCGTTCCGGGACGGAGCTCCTACGAGCAGTACTTC; CDR3: CSVPGRSSYEQYF
D: .; V: TRBV15; size: .; J: TRBJ1-1; DNA: TGTGCCACCAGCAGTCGGGTGAGCACTGAAGCTTTCTTT; CDR3: CATSSRVSTEAFF
D: TRBD2; V: TRBV12-3/TRBV12-4; size: few; J: TRBJ2-5; DNA: TGTGCCAGCAGTTTCTGGGGTAGCGGGGGAAGAGAGACCCAGTACTTC; CDR3: CASSFWGSGGRETQYF
D: .; V: TRBV20-1; size: .; J: TRBJ2-1; DNA: TGCAGTGCTAGAGGGGCTAGCGAGTACAATGAGCAGTTCTTC; CDR3: CSARGASEYNEQFF
D: TRBD2; V: TRBV5-1; size: .; J: TRBJ2-2; DNA: TGCGCCAGCAGGCCTGGACTAGCGGGTAACACCGGGGAGCTGTTTTTT; CDR3: CASRPGLAGNTGELFF
D: .; V: TRBV20-1; size: few; J: TRBJ2-1; DNA: TGCAGTGCTCCGACTAGTTCATCGTGGAATGAGCAGTTCTTC; CDR3: CSAPTSSSWNEQFF
D: .; V: TRBV6-1; size: few; J: TRBJ2-3; DNA: TGTGCCAGCAGCCAAATAGTGCAAACGCAGTATTTT; CDR3: CASSQIVQTQYF
D: .; V: TRBV12-3/TRBV12-4; size: few; J: TRBJ1-2; DNA: TGTGCCAGCACCCAAGGGGAACTTAACTATGGCTACACCTTC; CDR3: CASTQGELNYGYTF
D: .; V: TRBV24-1; size: .; J: TRBJ2-1; DNA: TGTGCCACCAGTGATCGAGTTGACTATTATGAGCAGTTCTTC; CDR3: CATSDRVDYYEQFF
D: .; V: TRBV7-2; size: .; J: TRBJ2-1; DNA: TGTGCCAGCAGCTTAGTTGAGGGACTTCACTCCTACAATGAGCAGTTCTTC; CDR3: CASSLVEGLHSYNEQFF
D: TRBD1; V: TRBV30; size: .; J: TRBJ1-2; DNA: TGTGCCTGGAGCCGAGGGACAGGAGAAGGCTACACCTTC; CDR3: CAWSRGTGEGYTF
D: TRBD1; V: TRBV5-1; size: few; J: TRBJ2-1; DNA: TGCGCCAGCACGACAGGGGGCGCGGATGACAATGAGCAGTTCTTC; CDR3: CASTTGGADDNEQFF
D: .; V: TRBV20-1; size: .; J: TRBJ1-2; DNA: TGCAGTGCTAGAGATCTCGACGGTGGCTACACCTTC; CDR3: CSARDLDGGYTF
D: .; V: TRBV2; size: .; J: TRBJ2-1; DNA: TGTGCCAGCAGGGTCCAACCAGTTGAGCAGTTCTTC; CDR3: CASRVQPVEQFF
D: .; V: TRBV18; size: many; J: TRBJ2-3; DNA: TGTGCCAGCTCACCTGACTTCCTAAGCACAGATACGCAGTATTTT; CDR3: CASSPDFLSTDTQYF
D: .; V: TRBV5-1; size: few; J: TRBJ1-1; DNA: TGCGCCAGCAGCAGAGAGGGACGGGGCCGGAACACTGAAGCTTTCTTT; CDR3: CASSREGRGRNTEAFF
D: .; V: TRBV12-3/TRBV12-4; size: .; J: TRBJ2-7; DNA: TGTGCCAGCAGTTGGGGACTCCTCGAGCAGTACTTC; CDR3: CASSWGLLEQYF
D: TRBD2; V: TRBV29-1; size: .; J: TRBJ2-7; DNA: TGCAGCGTCCGGCCAGCGGGAGACCTCTACGAGCAGTACTTC; CDR3: CSVRPAGDLYEQYF
D: TRBD2; V: TRBV7-8; size: .; J: TRBJ2-1; DNA: TGTGCCAGCAGCTTATTGTCGGGCAAACTAGCGTCTTTGGTTGAGCAGTTCTTC; CDR3: CASSLLSGKLASLVEQFF
D: .; V: TRBV11-2; size: .; J: TRBJ2-3; DNA: TGTGCCAGCAGCTCCCCAGCCATCTTCACAGATACGCAGTATTTT; CDR3: CASSSPAIFTDTQYF
D: .; V: TRBV29-1; size: .; J: TRBJ1-1; DNA: TGCAGCGTTGAAGGCGCCGGACAGACCCTGAACACTGAAGCTTTCTTT; CDR3: CSVEGAGQTLNTEAFF
D: TRBD1; V: TRBV24-1; size: few; J: TRBJ2-7; DNA: TGTGCCACCAGTGATCCGGACAGGGGGTACTACGAGCAGTACTTC; CDR3: CATSDPDRGYYEQYF
D: .; V: TRBV7-9; size: few; J: TRBJ2-3; DNA: TGTGCCAGCAGCTCTGGCACAGATACGCAGTATTTT; CDR3: CASSSGTDTQYF
D: TRBD1; V: TRBV5-1; size: .; J: TRBJ2-3; DNA: TGCGCCAGCAGCTACCCGACAGGGAGCACAGATACGCAGTATTTT; CDR3: CASSYPTGSTDTQYF
D: .; V: TRBV12-3/TRBV12-4; size: .; J: TRBJ2-4; DNA: TGTGCCAGCAGTTTATTTATCGAGGACATTCAGTACTTC; CDR3: CASSLFIEDIQYF
D: .; V: TRBV5-1; size: .; J: TRBJ2-3; DNA: TGCGCCAGCAGCTTGGGGCGATCCGGCACAGATACGCAGTATTTT; CDR3: CASSLGRSGTDTQYF